The clone carrying this TCR beta chain was counted once. How the authors handled the data: Amplification from reference gene primers served as the basis for estimated nucleated cell counts. Method: immunoSEQ multiplex PCR; TCRdb's copy keeps in-frame clones and lacks some. That table supplies the V and J calls and clone size; D and trimming were determined from the DNA. This sample carries around 140,000 clones, 88% of them seen once, and the ten largest clones take 10%. These data are taken from a study of blood T cell repertoires in COVID-19. Overall study: There were acute and convalescent COVID-19 samples, and they came from the United States, Italy and Spain.

Trimming at V came to 2 bases and at J to 7 bases, leaving 5 bases not matched to a gene. CDR1 and CDR2 from the germline V gene are GTSNPN and SVGIG (reference sequence). This CDR3 spans 15 amino acids. This receptor was obtained from a man aged 55 to 69 with active or convalescent COVID-19. The rearrangement uses TRBV30 and TRBJ1-6, with 10 bases fitting TRBD1. Sequenced sample: peripheral blood. CDR3 sequence (DNA): TGTGCCTGGAGTTTTACGGGACAGGGGAATTCACCCCTCCACTTT. This gives the protein CAWSFTGQGNSPLHF.